Presented here are 26 T cell receptor beta chains from one specimen sequenced in a study of cytomegalovirus exposure and HLA in healthy donors. This PCR relied on a set of 60 Vbeta primers and 13 Jbeta primers. Method: immunoSEQ multiplex PCR; TCRdb's copy keeps in-frame clones and lacks some. The sample contains 200,000 or so clones, about four fifths of which appear only once. Sequencing used PBMCs. The receptor source for this set is a woman between 50 and 59 years old in good health and CMV-seropositive.

CDR3 nucleotide sequence: TGTGCCAGCAGCTTAGTCGGACTAGCGGATAAAGAGACCCAGTACTTC. Encoded protein: CASSLVGLADKETQYF. The genes are TRBV7-2 and TRBJ2-5; 10 bases align to TRBD2. The CDR3 loop spans 16 amino acids. The germline gives CDR1 SGHTA, CDR2 FQGNSA. Unmatched junction bases numbered 5, after V lost 1 base and J lost 3 bases.

The CDR3 sequence is CASSEAGDTEAFF. CDR3 bases: TGTGCCAGCAGTGAGGCAGGGGACACTGAAGCTTTCTTT. V usage is TRBV2 and J usage is TRBJ1-1, with D possibly being TRBD1 (6 bases). The germline V gene has CDR1 SNHLY and CDR2 FYNNEI. V lost 3 bases to trimming and J lost 3 bases, with 8 bases between them. CDR3 length: 13 residues.

The chain uses TRBV5-1 and TRBJ1-1; weak D call: TRBD1 (6 bases). Per germline, CDR1 SGHRS and CDR2 YFSETQ. The CDR3 is 14 amino acids. V lost 1 base, J lost 4 bases, and 11 bases lay in between. CDR3 coding DNA: TGCGCCAGCAGCTTGTCAGGGGTTGGCACTGAAGCTTTCTTT. This encodes CASSLSGVGTEAFF.

The CDR3 loop is CAWSVRRGAYNEQFF. DNA of the CDR3: TGTGCCTGGAGTGTAAGGCGGGGGGCCTACAATGAGCAGTTCTTC. The chain joins TRBV30 to TRBJ2-1, with TRBD2 matching 8 bases. Germline CDR1 and CDR2: GTSNPN and SVGIG (reference sequence). Germline trimming cut 0 bases from V and 2 bases from J; bases unmatched to any gene: 3. The CDR3 contains 15 residues.

This clone appeared once. The chain links TRBV10-3 to TRBJ1-2; D might be TRBD1 (5 bases). The CDR3 runs 17 residues. CDR1 and CDR2 from the germline V gene are ENHRY and SYGVKD. V lost 4 bases to trimming and J lost 4 bases, with 22 bases between them. This chain's CDR3 is CAISVFAQGANSYGYTF. The CDR3 DNA reads as TGTGCCATCAGTGTCTTTGCCCAGGGCGCTAACTCCTATGGCTACACCTTC.

The chain has TRBV7-2 and TRBJ1-5, with D perhaps matching TRBD1 (5 bases). V lost 5 bases to trimming and J lost 0 bases, with 11 bases between them. This CDR3 has 15 amino acids. Looked up from germline, CDR1 is SGHTA and CDR2 is FQGNSA. CDR3: CASSQGVDSNQPQHF. CDR3 bases: TGTGCCAGCAGCCAAGGGGTCGATAGCAATCAGCCCCAGCATTTT.

This clone showed up just once. The chain is built from TRBV2 and TRBJ2-3; TRBD2 aligns across 8 bases. This CDR3 is 18 amino acids long. Trimming at V came to 10 bases and at J to 1 base, leaving 19 bases not matched to a gene. CDR1 is SNHLY, CDR2 FYNNEI, per germline. In DNA, the CDR3 is TGTGCCACTCCTATCGAGGTAGGCGGGGGGCGGGGCACAGATACGCAGTATTTT. Encoded protein: CATPIEVGGGRGTDTQYF.

V usage is TRBV9 and J usage is TRBJ2-7; 10 nucleotides line up with TRBD2. CDR1 is SGDLS and CDR2 is YYNGEE in the germline V gene. The CDR3 loop spans 15 amino acids. Trimming cost V 0 bases and J 4 bases; bases outside gene matches: 4. The CDR3 protein is CASSVGGTSVYEQYF. CDR3 nucleotide sequence: TGTGCCAGCAGCGTAGGAGGGACTAGCGTTTACGAGCAGTACTTC.

This clone was seen only a few times. This chain links TRBV7-9 with TRBJ1-4; TRBD1 matches at 10 bases. Germline V gene data show CDR1 as SEHNR and CDR2 as FQNEAQ (reference sequence). V was clipped by 4 bases and J by 8 bases; unmatched bases: 10. The CDR3 spans 16 residues. The CDR3 DNA reads TGTGCCAGCAGCTCGATACGGGACAGGGGAGAAGAAAAACTGTTTTTT. This gives the protein CASSSIRDRGEEKLFF. Looking up the rest from reference TRBV7-9 and TRBJ1-4 gives the full variable domain: DTGVSQNPRHKITKRGQNVTFRCDPISEHNRLYWYRQTLGQGPEFLTYFQNEAQLEKSRLLSDRFSAERPKGSFSTLEIQRTEQGDSAMYLCASSSIRDRGEEKLFFGSGTQLSVL.

V usage is TRBV6-5 and J usage is TRBJ1-1; 7 bases fit TRBD1. The V gene's germline CDR1 is MNHEY and CDR2 SVGAGI. The CDR3 extends over 14 amino acids. V gave up 3 bases and J gave up 6 bases; unmatched junction bases: 7. The CDR3: CASSYSTGRSEAFF. CDR3 coding DNA: TGTGCCAGCAGTTATTCGACAGGGAGATCTGAAGCTTTCTTT.

The chain combines TRBV2 with TRBJ2-7; TRBD2 agrees at 8 bases. The V gene end was trimmed by 8 bases and the J gene end by 0 bases; junction bases not matched to a gene: 9. Germline CDR1 is SNHLY and CDR2 is FYNNEI. The CDR3 length is 15 residues. For the CDR3, the DNA is TGTGCCAGCGGGAGTAGCGGGGCGAGCTCCTACGAGCAGTACTTC. This translates into CASGSSGASSYEQYF.

The chain combines TRBV4-2 with TRBJ2-1; TRBD2 aligns across 11 bases. Germline V gene lookup returns CDR1 LGHNA and CDR2 YNFKEQ. The CDR3 has 17 amino acids. V was clipped by 1 base and J by 4 bases; unmatched bases: 6. Written as DNA, the CDR3 is TGTGCCAGCAGCCAAGTCTTAGCGGGGGGGATATACAATGAGCAGTTCTTC. Its translation is CASSQVLAGGIYNEQFF.

The chain couples TRBV6-5 to TRBJ2-1, with TRBD2 identical over 11 bases. Germline CDR1 and CDR2: MNHEY and SVGAGI. The CDR3 has 15 residues. Trimming at V came to 6 bases and at J to 3 bases, leaving 4 bases not matched to a gene. The CDR3 sequence is CASRTLAGDYNEQFF. CDR3 sequence (DNA): TGTGCCAGCAGGACACTAGCGGGGGACTACAATGAGCAGTTCTTC.

The J gene is TRBJ2-4, the V gene TRBV28, with D tentatively TRBD1 (5 bases). Trimming left V 2 bases short and J 6 bases short, with 20 bases between. Germline CDR1 MDHEN, CDR2 SYDVKM. The CDR3 runs 17 residues. CDR3 nucleotides: TGTGCCAGCAGTTTAGGGGCAGCTCCACCCGTTAGAAACATTCAGTACTTC. It yields the protein CASSLGAAPPVRNIQYF. Drawing the rest from reference TRBV28 and TRBJ2-4, the complete variable domain is DVKVTQSSRYLVKRTGEKVFLECVQDMDHENMFWYRQDPGLGLRLIYFSYDVKMKEKGDIPEGYSVSREKKERFSLILESASTNQTSMYLCASSLGAAPPVRNIQYFGAGTRLSVL.

The gene calls are TRBV27 and TRBJ2-7, with 10 bases matching TRBD1. CDR3 size: 16 residues. Germline V lookup: CDR1 MNHEY, CDR2 SMNVEV (reference sequence). Germline trimming cut 0 bases from V and 5 bases from J; bases unmatched to any gene: 7. The CDR3 loop is CASSLSPGQGIHEQYF. DNA of the CDR3: TGTGCCAGCAGTTTATCTCCGGGACAGGGGATCCACGAGCAGTACTTC.

The gene calls are TRBV6-6 and TRBJ2-1; 11 nucleotides agree with TRBD2. V was clipped by 6 bases and J by 7 bases; unmatched bases: 8. The CDR3 is 15 amino acids. CDR1 and CDR2 (germline): MNHNY, SVGAGI (reference sequence). DNA of the CDR3: TGTGCCAGCAGAACGATAGCGGGGGGGCAAAATGAGCAGTTCTTC. Protein product: CASRTIAGGQNEQFF.

V is TRBV6-6 and J is TRBJ1-6, with 7 bases lining up with TRBD1. V dropped 6 bases and J dropped 9; count of bases not matched to a gene: 5. This CDR3 is built from 13 residues. In germline, CDR1 is MNHNY, CDR2 SVGAGI (reference sequence). CDR3 nucleotide sequence: TGTGCCAGCAGCCGTGACAGGGTTTCACCCCTCCACTTT. Its protein is CASSRDRVSPLHF.

The V gene is TRBV7-8, the J gene TRBJ1-1; D gene unclear. The germline V gene encodes CDR1 SGHVS and CDR2 FQNEAQ. This CDR3 has 15 residues. V was clipped by 6 bases and J by 1 base, with 15 bases between them. In nucleotides, the CDR3 is TGTGCCAGCAGTTCTCGGGCGGCGGGGAACACTGAAGCTTTCTTT. Its protein is CASSSRAAGNTEAFF.

The chain joins TRBV7-3 to TRBJ1-1; no reliable D call. The germline V gene encodes CDR1 SGHTA and CDR2 FQGTGA. Trimming took 5 bases from V and 4 from J, leaving 11 bases between them. The CDR3 covers 13 residues. The CDR3 nucleotides are TGTGCCAGCAGCGCCCTAGCTGGCACTGAAGCTTTCTTT. It yields the protein CASSALAGTEAFF. The full variable domain, its missing parts supplied by reference TRBV7-3 and TRBJ1-1, is GAGVSQTPSNKVTEKGKYVELRCDPISGHTALYWYRQSLGQGPEFLIYFQGTGAADDSGLPNDRFFAVRPEGSVSTLKIQRTERGDSAVYLCASSALAGTEAFFGQGTRLTVV.

The chain links TRBV7-9 to TRBJ2-7; a possible D gene is TRBD1 (6 bases). The CDR3 is 12 amino acids. V shed 4 bases and J shed 6 bases, with 10 bases lying between them. The V gene's germline CDR1 is SEHNR and CDR2 FQNEAQ (reference sequence). The CDR3 coding sequence is TGTGCCAGCAGCTCCACAGGGAGCGAGCAGTACTTC. Protein: CASSSTGSEQYF.

The chain combines TRBV4-3 with TRBJ1-2; TRBD1 aligns across 7 bases. Germline loops: CDR1 LGHNA, CDR2 YSLEER. V gave up 4 bases and J gave up 6 bases; unmatched junction bases: 11. This CDR3 contains 15 residues. The CDR3 DNA sequence: TGCGCCAGCAGCCGGGGCAGGGGGATCGGGGATGGCTACACCTTC. Residues: CASSRGRGIGDGYTF.

The chain carries TRBV7-9 and TRBJ2-7; 9 bases match TRBD1. V lost 5 bases, J lost 6 bases, and 17 bases stayed unmatched. The germline V gene has CDR1 SEHNR and CDR2 FQNEAQ (reference sequence). The CDR3 has 17 residues. CDR3 protein: CASSPLRDRESSSEQYF. In DNA, the CDR3 is TGTGCCAGCAGCCCCCTCCGGGACAGGGAATCTTCGAGCGAGCAGTACTTC.

CDR3 bases: TGTGCCAGTAGTAGCCAGGGGAAGGTGCAGCCCCAGCATTTT. It is translated as CASSSQGKVQPQHF. This chain joins TRBV19 and TRBJ1-5; D perhaps matches TRBD1 (6 bases). Deletions cut 4 bases from V and 7 bases from J, with 14 bases between. Germline CDR1 and CDR2: LNHDA and SQIVND (reference sequence). The CDR3 length is 14 residues.

The gene calls are TRBV5-1 and TRBJ1-6; the D is unclear. The V and J ends lost 4 bases and 0 bases respectively, with 11 bases between them. The CDR3 sequence is 16 residues long. CDR1 is SGHRS and CDR2 is YFSETQ in the germline V gene. The CDR3: CASSPEGSSYNSPLHF. In DNA, the CDR3 is TGCGCCAGCAGCCCCGAAGGGAGCTCCTATAATTCACCCCTCCACTTT.

The chain is built from TRBV7-8 and TRBJ2-3, with 7 bases matching TRBD2. The junction had 8 bases not matched to a gene; V was cut back by 4 bases and J by 4 bases. The CDR3 totals 15 residues. Per the germline V gene, CDR1 is SGHVS and CDR2 is FQNEAQ. In nucleotides, the CDR3 is TGTGCCAGCAGCTCTGGACTAGGGAAGGCAGATACGCAGTATTTT. Its translation: CASSSGLGKADTQYF.

As concerns this clone: Sequence at one end of the junction differs from germline and may be a read error. V and J are TRBV7-9 and TRBJ2-5; D possibly corresponds to TRBD1 (6 bases). Matching the DNA end better, TRBJ2-7 makes the J call doubtful. CDR1 and CDR2 from the germline V gene are SEHNR and FQNEAQ (reference sequence). The CDR3 is made up of 13 amino acids. The CDR3 nucleotides read TGTTCCAGCAGCTTGGACAGCTCCTACGAGCAGTACTTC. Amino acid sequence: CSSSLDSSYEQYF.